One and the same sample provided the 24 T cell receptor beta chains below, sequenced in a study of blood T cell repertoires in COVID-19. The assay was immunoSEQ multiplex PCR, and TCRdb's table has in-frame clones only and misses some. The data contain fewer than 200,000 clones, about 90% of them singletons. Sequenced: PBMCs or T cells enriched from blood (not recorded which). Every receptor here comes from a human donor with acute COVID-19. The donor label of this sample is uncertain.

This clone was counted only a few times. The chain combines TRBV25-1 with TRBJ1-6, with TRBD1 as a possible D gene (5 bases). The length of the CDR3 is 13 residues. CDR1 MGHDK and CDR2 SYGVNS come from the germline V gene. V was clipped by 4 bases and J by 7 bases, with 8 bases between them. DNA for the CDR3: TGTGCCAGCAGTGGGTACAGGAATTCACCCCTCCACTTT. Translation gives CASSGYRNSPLHF.

V is TRBV30 and J is TRBJ2-3; 7 bases align to TRBD2. J lost 2 bases, V lost 4 bases, and 6 bases had no gene match. This CDR3 region has 14 residues. Per germline, CDR1 GTSNPN and CDR2 SVGIG (reference sequence). CDR3 loop: CAWMSSGLTDTQYF. The CDR3 nucleotides read TGTGCCTGGATGTCTAGCGGACTCACAGATACGCAGTATTTT.

The chain recombines TRBV5-6 with TRBJ1-3; 8 bases align to TRBD1. This CDR3 is 13 amino acids long. Trimming removed 0 bases from V and 7 bases from J; junction bases left unmatched: 0. From germline, CDR1 is SGHDT and CDR2 YYEEEE. For the CDR3, the DNA is TGTGCCAGCAGCTTGGACAGGGGGAACACCATATATTTT. Protein product: CASSLDRGNTIYF.

V is TRBV2 and J is TRBJ1-2, with D uncertain. CDR1 SNHLY and CDR2 FYNNEI come from the germline V gene. Trimming took off 2 bases at V and 1 base at J, with 8 bases between the two ends. CDR3 length equals 14 residues. The CDR3 DNA reads as TGTGCCAGCAGTGAACAGGTTATTAACTATGGCTACACCTTC. Its translation is CASSEQVINYGYTF. Complete variable domain (other parts from reference TRBV2 and TRBJ1-2): EPEVTQTPSHQVTQMGQEVILRCVPISNHLYFYWYRQILGQKVEFLVSFYNNEISEKSEIFDDQFSVERPDGSNFTLKIRSTKLEDSAMYFCASSEQVINYGYTFGSGTRLTVV.

The genes are TRBV18 and TRBJ1-6; D is perhaps TRBD1 (5 bases). The CDR3 is made up of 13 amino acids. Trimming cost V 2 bases and J 10 bases, with 9 bases left between them. Germline V CDR1 and CDR2: KGHSH, LQKENI. The CDR3 spells CASSPGAGSPLHF. CDR3 DNA: TGTGCCAGCTCACCAGGGGCAGGGTCACCCCTCCACTTT.

The V call is TRBV4-1, the J call TRBJ1-6; 8 bases map to TRBD1. This CDR3 comprises 17 residues. In germline, CDR1 is MGHRA, CDR2 YSYEKL. Germline trimming cut 2 bases from V and 9 bases from J; bases unmatched to any gene: 12. The DNA for the CDR3 is TGCGCCAGCAGCCAACATGGACAGGGCCCTCTTGGTTCACCCCTCCACTTT. Translated, it gives CASSQHGQGPLGSPLHF.

The chain carries TRBV10-3 and TRBJ2-5, with TRBD1 identical over 7 bases. TRBJ2-7 explains the end of the DNA better; the J call may be wrong. This CDR3 is 14 amino acids long. CDR1 is ENHRY and CDR2 is SYGVKD in the germline V gene. The CDR3 region has the DNA TGTGCCATCAGTGAGTCCCTTAAGGGGGCCGAGCAGTACTTC. Residues: CAISESLKGAEQYF.

The genes are TRBV19 and TRBJ1-1; D gene ambiguous. V was cut by 9 bases and J by 1 base, with 9 bases left in between. CDR1 and CDR2 (germline): LNHDA, SQIVND (reference sequence). The CDR3 consists of 12 residues. As DNA, the CDR3 is TGTGCCAGCACTAGACAGAACACTGAAGCTTTCTTT. Protein: CASTRQNTEAFF.

This clone was observed a few times. The chain recombines TRBV5-1 with TRBJ1-2; D unresolved. In germline, CDR1 is SGHRS, CDR2 YFSETQ. V was clipped by 4 bases and J by 0 bases, with 16 bases between them. The CDR3 runs 16 residues. The CDR3 region is CASSLRGGPSNYGYTF. CDR3 nucleotide sequence: TGCGCCAGCAGCCTCAGAGGCGGTCCTTCTAACTATGGCTACACCTTC.

This sequence joins TRBV7-2 and TRBJ1-1, with 8 bases lining up with TRBD1. Germline V gene sequence: CDR1 SGHTA, CDR2 FQGNSA. The CDR3 runs to 15 residues. Trimming at V came to 2 bases and at J to 5 bases, leaving 7 bases not matched to a gene. The CDR3 DNA sequence: TGTGCCAGCAGCTTAATGGACAGGGAGGGAACTGAAGCTTTCTTT. Its translation is CASSLMDREGTEAFF. Together with reference TRBV7-2 and TRBJ1-1, the CDR3 gives the full variable domain: GAGVSQSPSNKVTEKGKDVELRCDPISGHTALYWYRQSLGQGLEFLIYFQGNSAPDKSGLPSDRFSAERTGGSVSTLTIQRTQQEDSAVYLCASSLMDREGTEAFFGQGTRLTVV.

The chain couples TRBV6-2 or TRBV6-3 to TRBJ1-2; 7 bases fit TRBD1. V trimming: 5 bases; J trimming: 4 bases; junction bases outside the gene matches: 1. The V gene's germline CDR1 is MNHEY and CDR2 SVGEGT. The CDR3 sequence is 12 residues long. The CDR3: CASSRQGYGYTF. CDR3 DNA sequence: TGTGCCAGCAGTCGACAGGGCTATGGCTACACCTTC.

This clone was seen a single time. The V gene is TRBV4-3, the J gene TRBJ2-1; 7 bases are shared with TRBD1. V dropped 0 bases and J dropped 5; count of bases not matched to a gene: 4. The germline gives CDR1 LGHNA, CDR2 YSLEER. The CDR3 runs 15 residues. In nucleotides, the CDR3 is TGCGCCAGCAGCCAAGACTGGGGACAGCACAATGAGCAGTTCTTC. It is translated as CASSQDWGQHNEQFF.

V usage is TRBV19 and J usage is TRBJ2-5; 8 nucleotides align to TRBD2. From germline, CDR1 is LNHDA and CDR2 SQIVND (reference sequence). The CDR3 runs 14 residues. The J segment lost 1 base and the V segment lost 4 bases, leaving 2 bases of the junction unmatched. The CDR3 region is CASSRAGVQETQYF. CDR3 in DNA: TGTGCCAGTAGTAGAGCGGGGGTCCAAGAGACCCAGTACTTC.

This chain joins TRBV27 and TRBJ2-6; 8 bases are shared with TRBD2. This CDR3 region has 15 residues. Trimming cost V 6 bases and J 2 bases; bases outside gene matches: 3. Germline V CDR1 and CDR2: MNHEY, SMNVEV (reference sequence). The CDR3 loop reads CASRDSGAGANVLTF. DNA for the CDR3: TGTGCCAGCAGAGATAGCGGGGCTGGGGCCAACGTCCTGACTTTC. The full variable domain, in which reference TRBV27 and TRBJ2-6 provide the parts outside the CDR3, is EAQVTQNPRYLITVTGKKLTVTCSQNMNHEYMSWYRQDPGLGLRQIYYSMNVEVTDKGDVPEGYKVSRKEKRNFPLILESPSPNQTSLYFCASRDSGAGANVLTFGAGSRLTVL.

This rearrangement joins TRBV3-1 (or the pseudogene TRBV3-2) to TRBJ1-1; D gene unclear. V lost 2 bases to trimming and J lost 5 bases, with 12 bases between them. The CDR3 runs 14 residues. Germline assignment: CDR1 LGHDT and CDR2 YNNKEL (reference sequence). The CDR3 bases are TGTGCCAGCAGCCAAAGTGGCGGGGAGACTGAAGCTTTCTTT. It yields the protein CASSQSGGETEAFF.

The CDR3, as DNA: TGTGCCAGCAGTTATGTAGGTGGGCTCCAAACGTATAGCAATCAGCCCCAGCATTTT. Residues: CASSYVGGLQTYSNQPQHF. The chain uses TRBV6-2 or TRBV6-3 and TRBJ1-5; D gene ambiguous. CDR3 length: 19 amino acids. CDR1 and CDR2 from the germline V gene are MNHEY and SVGEGT. The V end lost 3 bases, the J end lost 0 bases, and 21 bases lay between the germline ends.

This rearrangement joins TRBV29-1 to TRBJ2-7; no clear D. The CDR3 has 15 residues. Trimming took 1 base from V and 1 from J, leaving 14 bases between them. The germline CDR1 and CDR2 sequences are SQVTM and ANQGSEA. Here the CDR3 DNA reads TGCAGCGTTGAAGTCTACCTGAAGGAGTCCTACGAGCAGTACTTC. Protein: CSVEVYLKESYEQYF.

The chain recombines TRBV19 with TRBJ1-5; possibly TRBD1 for D (5 bases). The V end was cut by 5 bases, the J end by 12 bases, with 17 bases between. The length of the CDR3 is 13 residues. Germline V gene sequence: CDR1 LNHDA, CDR2 SQIVND (reference sequence). CDR3 in DNA: TGTGCCAGTAGTGCGGGACCCCCGGGGGACCAGCATTTT. Its protein is CASSAGPPGDQHF. Filled out from reference TRBV19 and TRBJ1-5, the complete variable domain reads DGGITQSPKYLFRKEGQNVTLSCEQNLNHDAMYWYRQDPGQGLRLIYYSQIVNDFQKGDIAEGYSVSREKKESFPLTVTSAQKNPTAFYLCASSAGPPGDQHFGDGTRLSIL.

The chain has TRBV13 and TRBJ1-5, with D perhaps TRBD1 (6 bases). The CDR3 runs 13 residues. V lost 2 bases and J lost 6, with 8 bases in between. Germline V CDR1 and CDR2: PRHDT, FYEKMQ (reference sequence). Written as DNA, the CDR3 is TGTGCCAGCAGCTTAAAGGGGGTTCAGCCCCAGCATTTT. Translated, it gives CASSLKGVQPQHF.

The chain combines TRBV5-1 with TRBJ2-2; 9 nucleotides agree with TRBD2. CDR3 size: 14 residues. Germline values: CDR1 SGHRS, CDR2 YFSETQ. Trimming removed 3 bases from V and 6 bases from J; junction bases left unmatched: 3. This chain's CDR3 is CASSYLAGSGELFF. The CDR3 bases are TGCGCCAGCAGCTATCTAGCGGGGTCCGGGGAGCTGTTTTTT.

The chain joins TRBV7-8 to TRBJ1-2; 9 positions match TRBD1. CDR3 length: 19 amino acids. Germline assignment: CDR1 SGHVS and CDR2 FQNEAQ. Trimming took 1 base from V and 5 from J; bases not matched to a gene: 17. The CDR3 nucleotides are TGTGCCAGCAGCTTAGGCTTCTTAGACGGGACAGGGATAGGGTATGGCTACACCTTC. Its protein product is CASSLGFLDGTGIGYGYTF.

The chain recombines TRBV5-4 with TRBJ2-3, with TRBD2 matching 11 bases. V lost 4 bases to trimming and J lost 6 bases; unmatched junction nucleotides: 13. The CDR3 is made up of 17 amino acids. Germline loops: CDR1 SGHNT, CDR2 YYREEE (reference sequence). The CDR3 spells CASSAPLGSGGADTQYF. CDR3 DNA sequence: TGTGCCAGCAGCGCGCCCCTGGGTAGCGGGGGGGCGGATACGCAGTATTTT.

As DNA, the CDR3 is TGTGCCAGCAGTTACGTACAGGGGGTCCTGTTCTTC. Its protein product is CASSYVQGVLFF. The V and J genes are TRBV6-5 and TRBJ2-1; 8 bases match TRBD1. The germline CDR1 and CDR2 sequences are MNHEY and SVGAGI. The CDR3 totals 12 residues. Trimming cost V 2 bases and J 15 bases; bases outside gene matches: 6.

The V and J genes are TRBV29-1 and TRBJ2-7; 9 bases are a match to TRBD1. The CDR3 is made up of 12 amino acids. With 4 bases clipped from V and 2 bases from J, the junction kept 0 bases outside the gene matches. Germline loops: CDR1 SQVTM, CDR2 ANQGSEA. CDR3 residues: CSVGTGAYEQYF. As DNA, the CDR3 is TGCAGCGTTGGGACAGGGGCCTACGAGCAGTACTTC.